The 30 T cell receptor beta chains listed next were all sequenced from one sample in a study of STAT5B mutations in CD4+ large granular lymphocyte leukemia (dated by TCRdb to the early 2020s). Library preparation used the immunoSEQ multiplex PCR assay. The table was pulled from immuneACCESS by TCRdb, which kept in-frame rearrangements only. Such tables lose some clones; where checked, under half of the loss comes from unresolved V genes, and the rest has no known cause. The sample contains fewer than 35,000 clones, approximately 69% of them found a single time. The ten largest clones represent about 3% of the sample. The sample consisted of CD4+ T cells from blood buffy coats. These receptors all stem from a human donor in good health.

A single count supports this clone. The rearrangement links TRBV15 to TRBJ1-2; 8 bases line up with TRBD1. Trimming removed 1 base from V and 4 bases from J; junction bases left unmatched: 8. Germline CDR1 is LNHNV and CDR2 is YYDKDF (reference sequence). The CDR3 loop spans 16 amino acids. The CDR3 DNA reads TGTGCCACCAGCAGAGTAATGGACAGGGCATTCTATGGCTACACCTTC. Translating gives CATSRVMDRAFYGYTF.

The chain combines TRBV5-4 with TRBJ2-3, with no clear D. Between the trimmed V and J ends, which lost 3 bases and 14 bases, there was a span of 16 bases. Looked up from germline, CDR1 is SGHNT and CDR2 is YYREEE (reference sequence). CDR3 length equals 12 residues. CDR3 amino acids: CASSSPGIGWYF. DNA for the CDR3: TGTGCCAGCAGCTCTCCTGGTATTGGCTGGTATTTT. The whole variable domain, filled in from reference TRBV5-4 and TRBJ2-3, reads ETGVTQSPTHLIKTRGQQVTLRCSSQSGHNTVSWYQQALGQGPQFIFQYYREEENGRGNFPPRFSGLQFPNYSSELNVNALELDDSALYLCASSSPGIGWYFGPGTRLTVL.

The chain recombines TRBV2 with TRBJ1-2; D is possibly TRBD1 (6 bases). The germline CDR1 and CDR2 sequences are SNHLY and FYNNEI. Trimming removed 11 bases from V and 0 bases from J, with 13 bases in between. The CDR3 consists of 13 residues. DNA for the CDR3: TGTGCCGGTAGCTCAGGGGCTAACTATGGCTACACCTTC. This gives the protein CAGSSGANYGYTF.

The J gene is TRBJ1-2, the V gene TRBV6-1; weak D call: TRBD1 (5 bases). CDR1 is MNHNS and CDR2 is SASEGT in the germline V gene. Trimming took off 4 bases at V and 8 bases at J, with 11 bases between the two ends. The CDR3 spans 12 residues. The CDR3 nucleotides read TGTGCCAGCAGTGTCGTCCAGGGCGGCTACACCTTC. Translated: CASSVVQGGYTF.

This clone was detected once. The J gene is TRBJ1-2, the V gene TRBV7-9, with no clear D. The V end was cut by 8 bases, the J end by 4 bases, with 8 bases between. Looked up from germline, CDR1 is SEHNR and CDR2 is FQNEAQ (reference sequence). The CDR3 covers 11 residues. The CDR3 DNA is TGTGCCAGCGCACCAGGCTATGGCTACACCTTC. Its protein is CASAPGYGYTF.

The V and J genes are TRBV7-9 and TRBJ2-3; D may be TRBD1 (6 bases). This CDR3 comprises 16 residues. The germline V gene has CDR1 SEHNR and CDR2 FQNEAQ (reference sequence). V shed 2 bases and J shed 6 bases, with 18 bases lying between them. For the CDR3, the DNA is TGTGCCAGCAGCTTAAACGCAGGGGCCCTCGCGGATACGCAGTATTTT. Its translation is CASSLNAGALADTQYF.

This chain connects TRBV19 to TRBJ1-2; a weak D match, TRBD1 (6 bases). There are 15 residues in the CDR3. The germline gives CDR1 LNHDA, CDR2 SQIVND (reference sequence). V was clipped by 3 bases and J by 4 bases, with 15 bases between them. The CDR3 reads CASSIPLGQSYGYTF. CDR3 bases: TGTGCCAGTAGTATCCCGCTTGGACAGAGCTATGGCTACACCTTC.

The chain links TRBV11-3 to TRBJ2-1; 9 bases line up with TRBD1. The CDR3 has 15 amino acids. Germline CDR1 SGHNT, CDR2 YENEEA. Trimming took 1 base from V and 2 from J; bases not matched to a gene: 0. Written as DNA, the CDR3 is TGTGCCAGCAGCTTAGGACAGGGGGCCTACAATGAGCAGTTCTTC. Protein product: CASSLGQGAYNEQFF.

V is TRBV5-1 and J is TRBJ2-3; D gene uncertain. Germline loops: CDR1 SGHRS, CDR2 YFSETQ. Trimming pared 7 bases from V and 2 bases from J, leaving 17 bases between. The CDR3 length is 15 residues. DNA of the CDR3: TGCGCCAGCCTCCCCGACGGACGCTTCACAGATACGCAGTATTTT. This encodes CASLPDGRFTDTQYF.

The V and J genes are TRBV15 and TRBJ1-5, with D perhaps matching TRBD1 (5 bases). Trimming pared 10 bases from V and 7 bases from J, leaving 23 bases between. This CDR3 has 15 residues. Germline values: CDR1 LNHNV, CDR2 YYDKDF (reference sequence). CDR3 coding DNA: TGTGCCAGCAAAGCCTATAGGGGCCCGGAACAGCCCCAGCATTTT. As protein: CASKAYRGPEQPQHF. Combining the CDR3 with reference TRBV15 and TRBJ1-5 gives the whole variable domain DAMVIQNPRYQVTQFGKPVTLSCSQTLNHNVMYWYQQKSSQAPKLLFHYYDKDFNNEADTPDNFQSRRPNTSFCFLDIRSPGLGDTAMYLCASKAYRGPEQPQHFGDGTRLSIL.

The DNA for the CDR3 is TGTGCCAGTAGTGCCCCGAGGGGTCAGCCCCAGCATTTT. Amino acids: CASSAPRGQPQHF. The V and J genes are TRBV19 and TRBJ1-5; weak D call: TRBD1 (5 bases). The CDR3 totals 13 residues. Trimming stripped 5 bases from V and 6 bases from J, with 11 bases between. The germline V gene encodes CDR1 LNHDA and CDR2 SQIVND (reference sequence).

This clone has a handful of counts. The chain links TRBV2 to TRBJ1-2; 9 bases are a match to TRBD1. CDR1 and CDR2 (germline): SNHLY, FYNNEI. The CDR3 sequence is 13 residues long. The V gene end was trimmed by 6 bases and the J gene end by 8 bases; junction bases not matched to a gene: 7. The CDR3 loop is CASRGTGTAGYTF. DNA of the CDR3: TGTGCCAGCAGGGGGACAGGGACGGCCGGCTACACCTTC.

CDR3 region: CASSYRRGAGQETQYF. CDR3 nucleotides: TGTGCCAGCAGTTACCGCAGAGGAGCGGGTCAAGAGACCCAGTACTTC. This chain uses TRBV6-6 with TRBJ2-5; D possibly corresponds to TRBD2 (6 bases). Trimming removed 2 bases at V and 2 bases at J, with 15 bases between. Germline CDR1 MNHNY, CDR2 SVGAGI (reference sequence). The CDR3 contains 16 residues.

The chain employs TRBV4-1 and TRBJ2-1; 9 bases map to TRBD2. This CDR3 has 16 amino acids. Germline V gene sequence: CDR1 MGHRA, CDR2 YSYEKL. V lost 4 bases and J lost 3; bases outside the gene matches: 7. The CDR3 sequence is CASSPLRGGIYNEQFF. CDR3 sequence (DNA): TGCGCCAGCAGCCCCCTGCGGGGGGGGATCTACAATGAGCAGTTCTTC.

This clone has more than one count but fewer than ten. The J gene is TRBJ1-1, the V gene TRBV30, with D unclear. Trimming stripped 1 base from V and 2 bases from J, with 11 bases between. Germline assignment: CDR1 GTSNPN and CDR2 SVGIG (reference sequence). This CDR3 region has 14 residues. The CDR3 here is CAWSGWGPNTEAFF. The CDR3 nucleotides read TGTGCCTGGAGTGGGTGGGGTCCTAACACTGAAGCTTTCTTT.

A single count supports this clone. V usage is TRBV6-6 and J usage is TRBJ1-5, with D possibly being TRBD1 (6 bases). Germline lookup yields CDR1 MNHNY and CDR2 SVGAGI (reference sequence). The CDR3 sequence is 14 residues long. Deletions cut 6 bases from V and 7 bases from J, with 16 bases between. CDR3 protein: CASSPSQGGQPQHF. The CDR3 DNA reads TGTGCCAGCAGCCCTTCACAGGGCGGGCAGCCCCAGCATTTT.

The chain combines TRBV5-1 with TRBJ2-5, with TRBD2 matching over 8 bases. V lost 5 bases, J lost 4 bases, and 10 bases stayed unmatched. In germline, CDR1 is SGHRS, CDR2 YFSETQ. The CDR3 covers 15 residues. The CDR3 reads CASSLSGGWGETQYF. The CDR3 nucleotides are TGCGCCAGCAGTCTAAGCGGGGGTTGGGGAGAGACCCAGTACTTC.

The chain combines TRBV18 with TRBJ2-7, with 8 bases identical to TRBD1. Germline-derived CDR1 and CDR2 are KGHSH and LQKENI. Losses at the gene ends were 6 bases for V and 6 bases for J; bases not matched to a gene: 7. The CDR3 is made up of 13 amino acids. CDR3 loop: CASSRQGAGEQYF. CDR3 DNA sequence: TGTGCCAGCTCGCGGCAGGGGGCGGGCGAGCAGTACTTC.

V gene TRBV5-1 combines with J gene TRBJ2-3, with D possibly matching TRBD1 (5 bases). The CDR3 length is 15 residues. Germline V gene sequence: CDR1 SGHRS, CDR2 YFSETQ. The V end was cut by 2 bases, the J end by 0 bases, with 10 bases between. CDR3 sequence: CASSFQGPSTDTQYF. CDR3 DNA: TGCGCCAGCAGCTTCCAGGGCCCCAGCACAGATACGCAGTATTTT.

The chain carries TRBV28 and TRBJ2-2, with 7 bases fitting TRBD2. After removal of 10 bases from V and 0 bases from J, the junction contained 2 bases not matched to a gene. This CDR3 has 13 amino acids. CDR1 is MDHEN and CDR2 is SYDVKM in the germline V gene. The CDR3 region is CATAGANTGELFF. CDR3 in DNA: TGTGCCACCGCGGGAGCGAACACCGGGGAGCTGTTTTTT.

The J gene is TRBJ1-1, the V gene TRBV5-1; D ambiguous. Trimming pared 4 bases from V and 1 base from J, leaving 11 bases between. Germline CDR1 reads SGHRS; CDR2 reads YFSETQ. CDR3 length equals 14 residues. Here the CDR3 reads CASSTWTENTEAFF. The CDR3, as DNA: TGCGCCAGCAGCACCTGGACGGAGAACACTGAAGCTTTCTTT.

The chain combines TRBV4-2 with TRBJ2-5, with a tentative D call TRBD2 (6 bases). There are 16 residues in the CDR3. Germline CDR1 and CDR2: LGHNA and YNFKEQ. Trimming pared 0 bases from V and 4 bases from J, leaving 15 bases between. The CDR3 DNA is TGTGCCAGCAGCCAAGATGGGACCCATAGCGGAGAGACCCAGTACTTC. Protein product: CASSQDGTHSGETQYF.

This clone was detected only a few times. The chain carries TRBV21-1 and TRBJ1-5; TRBD1 is the table's D call, not checked against the DNA. TRBV21-1 is reported as a pseudogene. CDR3 length: 14 amino acids. The CDR3 region is CASGQGEGHQPQHF. The CDR3 coding sequence is TGTGCCAGCGGACAGGGAGAAGGGCATCAGCCCCAGCATTTT.

This clone was counted only a few times. The genes are TRBV5-1 and TRBJ1-1; the D gene is possibly TRBD1 (5 bases). CDR1 is SGHRS and CDR2 is YFSETQ in the germline V gene. The CDR3 spans 15 residues. Trimming took 0 bases from V and 4 from J, leaving 13 bases between them. The CDR3: CASSLGGRVGTEAFF. The CDR3 bases are TGCGCCAGCAGCTTGGGGGGCCGGGTGGGCACTGAAGCTTTCTTT.

The V call is TRBV6-5, the J call TRBJ2-5, with D perhaps TRBD2 (5 bases). V was shortened by 6 bases and J by 9 bases, with 14 bases between the two germline ends. Germline V gives CDR1 MNHEY, CDR2 SVGAGI. This CDR3 contains 12 residues. The CDR3 nucleotides read TGTGCCAGCAGGAAGGACTCGGGGTCCCAGTACTTC. Amino acid sequence: CASRKDSGSQYF.

The gene calls are TRBV30 and TRBJ2-3; the D gene is possibly TRBD2 (5 bases). Trimming shortened V by 7 bases and J by 0 bases, and 14 bases separated the two germline ends. The germline V gene encodes CDR1 GTSNPN and CDR2 SVGIG (reference sequence). The CDR3 spans 14 residues. CDR3 sequence: CASDRGFSTDTQYF. The CDR3 DNA sequence: TGTGCCTCAGACCGCGGGTTTAGCACAGATACGCAGTATTTT.

The chain has TRBV5-1 and TRBJ2-5; 9 nucleotides line up with TRBD2. CDR3 length equals 16 residues. Unmatched junction bases numbered 11, after V lost 3 bases and J lost 5 bases. The germline V gene encodes CDR1 SGHRS and CDR2 YFSETQ. DNA of the CDR3: TGCGCCAGCAGCTCGCATAGCGGGGGAGAGTGGGAGACCCAGTACTTC. Encoded protein: CASSSHSGGEWETQYF.

This chain joins TRBV29-1 and TRBJ1-1, with D possibly TRBD1 on 5 matching bases. The V gene's germline CDR1 is SQVTM and CDR2 ANQGSEA. This CDR3 comprises 12 residues. Deletions cut 5 bases from V and 0 bases from J, with 7 bases between. In DNA form, the CDR3 reads TGCAGCGTTACAGGCATGAACACTGAAGCTTTCTTT. Translating gives CSVTGMNTEAFF.

V is TRBV18 and J is TRBJ2-7; 7 bases fit TRBD1. The ends lost 3 bases at V and 0 bases at J; junction bases unmatched: 2. CDR1 and CDR2 from the germline V gene are KGHSH and LQKENI. The CDR3 is made up of 14 amino acids. The CDR3 loop is CASSPTGSSYEQYF. The CDR3 coding sequence is TGTGCCAGCTCACCGACAGGGAGCTCCTACGAGCAGTACTTC.

This clone was detected only once. J is TRBJ2-7 and V is TRBV30, with D unclear. CDR3 length: 11 amino acids. In germline, CDR1 is GTSNPN, CDR2 SVGIG (reference sequence). Between the trimmed V and J ends, which lost 0 bases and 5 bases, there was a span of 5 bases. In DNA form, the CDR3 reads TGTGCCTGGAGTGTACTCCACGAGCAGTACTTC. This gives the protein CAWSVLHEQYF.